This TCR beta chain derives from a study of cytomegalovirus exposure and HLA in healthy donors. Study-level findings and limits: The study listed some 160 cytomegalovirus-associated TCR beta chains.

V lost 6 bases, J lost 6 bases, and 15 bases stayed unmatched. The germline V gene has CDR1 LNHNV and CDR2 YYDKDF (reference sequence). This CDR3 has 17 residues. The PCR made use of 60 Vbeta and 13 Jbeta primers. Clones were read by immunoSEQ multiplex PCR, and TCRdb kept only the in-frame ones, dropping some. The data contain under 200,000 clones, 70% to 90% of them singletons. About this clone itself: Its antigen is currently unknown.

The sample comprised PBMCs. This rearrangement joins TRBV15 to TRBJ2-2; 8 nucleotides line up with TRBD2. The TCR comes from a man between 18 and 29 years old in good health and CMV-seropositive. Written as DNA, the CDR3 is TGTGCCACCAGGGAACGTGCGGGGGGACCTCAGTCCGGGGAGCTGTTTTTT. It encodes CATRERAGGPQSGELFF.